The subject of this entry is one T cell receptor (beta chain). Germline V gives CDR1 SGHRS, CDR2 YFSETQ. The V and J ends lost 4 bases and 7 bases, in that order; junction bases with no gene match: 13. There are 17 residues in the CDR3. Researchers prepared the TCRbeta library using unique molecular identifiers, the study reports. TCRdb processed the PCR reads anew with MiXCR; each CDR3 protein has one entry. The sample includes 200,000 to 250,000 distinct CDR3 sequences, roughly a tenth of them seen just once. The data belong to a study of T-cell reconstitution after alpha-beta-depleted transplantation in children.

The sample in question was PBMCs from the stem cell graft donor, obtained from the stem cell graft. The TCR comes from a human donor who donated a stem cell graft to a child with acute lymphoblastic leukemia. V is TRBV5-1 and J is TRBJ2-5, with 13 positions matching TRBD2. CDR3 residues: CASSPGTSGASVGTQYF. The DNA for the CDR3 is TGCGCCAGCAGCCCGGGGACTAGCGGGGCCTCCGTGGGGACCCAGTACTTC.